This note documents a single T cell receptor beta chain sequence. Its antigen is undetermined. The sample belongs to a study of cytomegalovirus exposure and HLA in healthy donors. General study findings and limits: Several of the most significant clusters appeared, in a later analysis, to be linked to common viral pathogens. An analysis was carried out later, and it reportedly showed fewer N-insertions in an Asian-associated ancestry cluster than the approximately 660-donor mean. A few V segments could not be told apart, such as TRBV6-2 and TRBV6-3, and were left out.

This CDR3 is 14 amino acids long. Germline CDR1 and CDR2: SGHRS and YFSETQ. The V and J ends lost 0 bases and 3 bases respectively, with 10 bases between them. The PCR ran on 60 Vbeta and 13 Jbeta primers. Clones were read by immunoSEQ multiplex PCR, and TCRdb kept only the in-frame ones, dropping some. The table lists 190,000 or so clones, 75% to 85% of them singletons. The source material was PBMCs. The chain joins TRBV5-1 to TRBJ2-7; D perhaps matches TRBD1 (5 bases). This receptor was obtained from a boy aged 10-17 years in good health and CMV-seronegative. Here the CDR3 reads CASSLGQRNYEQYF. DNA of the CDR3: TGCGCCAGCAGCTTGGGACAGAGGAACTACGAGCAGTACTTC.